These 28 T cell receptor beta chains were all obtained from the same sample, sequenced in a study of OX40 agonist ivuxolimab in advanced cancers. TCRdb's table, derived via immunoSEQ multiplex PCR, lists solely in-frame clones and lacks some. The data show tens of thousands of clones, 75% to 90% seen once. Sample: CD4+ or CD8+ T cells sorted from blood, taken in a trial of the OX40 agonist ivuxolimab. The receptor set was obtained from an adult with an advanced solid tumor such as melanoma, head and neck, liver or kidney cancer.

The V and J genes are TRBV4-2 and TRBJ2-7; a weak D match, TRBD2 (5 bases). The CDR3 has 13 amino acids. The germline V gene has CDR1 LGHNA and CDR2 YNFKEQ. V was trimmed by 0 bases and J by 3 bases, leaving 6 bases between them. The CDR3 loop reads CASSQDDYYEQYF. For the CDR3, the DNA is TGTGCCAGCAGCCAAGACGACTACTACGAGCAGTACTTC.

V gene TRBV27 combines with J gene TRBJ2-3, with 13 bases matching TRBD2. CDR3 length: 17 amino acids. Germline CDR1 is MNHEY and CDR2 is SMNVEV (reference sequence). J gave up 4 bases and V 5 bases, and 9 bases lay outside the gene matches. The CDR3 protein is CASSRELAGGFSDTQYF. The CDR3 DNA follows: TGTGCCAGCAGTCGCGAACTAGCGGGAGGGTTTTCAGATACGCAGTATTTT.

As regards this clone: The same CDR3 arises from other DNA sequences in this sample as well. This chain connects TRBV19 to TRBJ2-2, with D hard to call. The germline V and J ends were trimmed by 1 base and 2 bases, with 5 bases remaining between them. The CDR3 spans 14 residues. Germline lookup yields CDR1 LNHDA and CDR2 SQIVND (reference sequence). In DNA form, the CDR3 reads TGTGCCAGTAGTATAGGCCCAAACACCGGGGAGCTGTTTTTT. Translated: CASSIGPNTGELFF.

V gene TRBV10-3 combines with J gene TRBJ1-4, with TRBD1 matching over 7 bases. The CDR3 length is 13 residues. J gave up 8 bases and V 0 bases, and 0 bases lay outside the gene matches. Germline CDR1 is ENHRY and CDR2 is SYGVKD. CDR3 coding DNA: TGTGCCATCAGTGAGTCGGGACAGGAAAAACTGTTTTTT. This translates into CAISESGQEKLFF.

This chain joins TRBV25-1 and TRBJ2-2, with D possibly being TRBD1 (5 bases). V shed 2 bases and J shed 7 bases, with 8 bases lying between them. The CDR3 is made up of 13 amino acids. CDR1 MGHDK and CDR2 SYGVNS come from the germline V gene. CDR3 nucleotides: TGTGCCAGCAGTGAACCAGGGCACGGGGAGCTGTTTTTT. It specifies CASSEPGHGELFF.

This clone has a handful of counts. This sequence joins TRBV27 and TRBJ2-5; D remains unclear. Germline V gives CDR1 MNHEY, CDR2 SMNVEV (reference sequence). The CDR3 sequence is 13 residues long. V was pared by 6 bases and J by 5 bases, with 13 bases between. CDR3 amino acids: CASSQRDIETQYF. The DNA for the CDR3 is TGTGCCAGCAGCCAAAGGGATATCGAGACCCAGTACTTC.

The chain uses TRBV7-3 and TRBJ2-5; the match to TRBD2 covers 9 bases. Trimming removed 5 bases from V and 5 bases from J; junction bases left unmatched: 9. This CDR3 has 15 amino acids. CDR1 and CDR2 from the germline V gene are SGHTA and FQGTGA. For the CDR3, the DNA is TGTGCCAGCAGCCCCGTAGCGGGAGCGTTTGAGACCCAGTACTTC. Its protein product is CASSPVAGAFETQYF. The complete variable domain, with remaining parts taken from reference TRBV7-3 and TRBJ2-5, reads GAGVSQTPSNKVTEKGKYVELRCDPISGHTALYWYRQSLGQGPEFLIYFQGTGAADDSGLPNDRFFAVRPEGSVSTLKIQRTERGDSAVYLCASSPVAGAFETQYFGPGTRLLVL.

This chain joins TRBV5-6 and TRBJ1-2; D unresolved. The CDR3 runs 13 residues. Germline V gene data show CDR1 as SGHDT and CDR2 as YYEEEE. V dropped 2 bases and J dropped 1 base, with 6 bases sitting between them. CDR3 protein: CASSFGGNYGYTF. The CDR3 DNA sequence: TGTGCCAGCAGCTTCGGCGGTAACTATGGCTACACCTTC.

V is TRBV6-6 and J is TRBJ2-7, with TRBD1 matching over 7 bases. The CDR3 has 14 residues. Germline values: CDR1 MNHNY, CDR2 SVGAGI (reference sequence). The V gene end was trimmed by 1 base and the J gene end by 5 bases; junction bases not matched to a gene: 5. The CDR3 here is CASSYWDSRDEQYF. In DNA, the CDR3 is TGTGCCAGCAGTTACTGGGACAGTAGGGACGAGCAGTACTTC.

The chain uses TRBV28 and TRBJ1-3, with a tentative D call TRBD1 (6 bases). This CDR3 region has 15 residues. Trimming removed 5 bases from V and 0 bases from J, with 11 bases in between. CDR1 MDHEN and CDR2 SYDVKM come from the germline V gene. CDR3 residues: CASSLRGGSGNTIYF. DNA of the CDR3: TGTGCCAGCAGTCTCAGAGGGGGCTCTGGAAACACCATATATTTT.

The genes are TRBV9 and TRBJ2-5, with 15 bases aligning to TRBD2. The CDR3 runs to 17 residues. Germline trimming cut 4 bases from V and 3 bases from J; bases unmatched to any gene: 7. Germline CDR1 is SGDLS and CDR2 is YYNGEE. This CDR3 reads CASSPGLAGGIEETQYF. DNA of the CDR3: TGTGCCAGCAGCCCGGGACTAGCGGGAGGCATTGAAGAGACCCAGTACTTC.

This rearrangement joins TRBV5-6 to TRBJ2-7, with D unresolved. The CDR3 is 14 residues long. The germline V gene has CDR1 SGHDT and CDR2 YYEEEE. V lost 2 bases to trimming and J lost 1 base, with 10 bases between them. The chain's CDR3 is CASSFVDGSYEQYF. DNA for the CDR3: TGTGCCAGCAGCTTCGTCGACGGATCCTACGAGCAGTACTTC.

Note on this clone: The junction shows a germline mismatch at one end, possibly a read error. Other DNA variants within this sample encode the same CDR3. The chain has TRBV27 and TRBJ2-2; D ambiguous. The CDR3 loop spans 15 amino acids. Germline V gives CDR1 MNHEY, CDR2 SMNVEV (reference sequence). The CDR3 reads CASSFFRANTGELFF. The CDR3 region has the DNA TGTGCTAGCAGTTTCTTCCGAGCGAACACCGGGGAGCTGTTTTTT.

A few counts support this clone. This chain links TRBV2 with TRBJ1-5; 9 bases line up with TRBD1. V trimming: 1 base; J trimming: 5 bases; junction bases outside the gene matches: 3. The CDR3 is made up of 15 amino acids. Per the germline V gene, CDR1 is SNHLY and CDR2 is FYNNEI. CDR3 DNA: TGTGCCAGCAGTGAAGGGGGGACAGGGCATCAGCCCCAGCATTTT. Its translation is CASSEGGTGHQPQHF.

The chain combines TRBV7-8 with TRBJ1-5; 7 nucleotides match TRBD1. V was clipped by 1 base and J by 4 bases; unmatched bases: 4. This CDR3 is built from 15 residues. Germline V gene data show CDR1 as SGHVS and CDR2 as FQNEAQ. CDR3 protein: CASSLEGQINQPQHF. CDR3 sequence (DNA): TGTGCCAGCAGCTTAGAGGGACAGATAAATCAGCCCCAGCATTTT.

This chain connects TRBV2 to TRBJ1-3, with TRBD1 matching 9 bases. Trimming at V came to 5 bases and at J to 6 bases, leaving 8 bases not matched to a gene. The CDR3 is made up of 15 amino acids. The germline V gene has CDR1 SNHLY and CDR2 FYNNEI. The CDR3 spells CASSKGQGTENTIYF. In nucleotides, the CDR3 is TGTGCCAGCAGTAAAGGACAGGGGACCGAAAACACCATATATTTT.

The V gene is TRBV4-1, the J gene TRBJ2-7, with TRBD2 identical over 7 bases. Germline CDR1 reads MGHRA; CDR2 reads YSYEKL. This CDR3 comprises 14 residues. V trimming: 7 bases; J trimming: 5 bases; junction bases outside the gene matches: 11. The CDR3 DNA reads TGCGCCAGCAACGCGGGAGTCGGGGCTAACGAGCAGTACTTC. Amino acids: CASNAGVGANEQYF.

The chain links TRBV7-8 to TRBJ1-4, with D possibly being TRBD1 (5 bases). The germline V gene encodes CDR1 SGHVS and CDR2 FQNEAQ. The CDR3 extends over 19 amino acids. The V end was cut by 0 bases, the J end by 3 bases, with 20 bases between. CDR3 DNA: TGTGCCAGCAGCTTAGCGGTTCATATGGGGCAGGGAGCTAATGAAAAACTGTTTTTT. Translated: CASSLAVHMGQGANEKLFF.

V is TRBV25-1 and J is TRBJ2-3, with TRBD1 matching 9 bases. CDR3 length: 16 amino acids. Germline assignment: CDR1 MGHDK and CDR2 SYGVNS. V shed 2 bases and J 4 bases; nucleotides not matched to a gene: 7. The CDR3 DNA reads TGTGCCAGCAGTGAACCGGGACAGGGTACGGCAGATACGCAGTATTTT. Translated: CASSEPGQGTADTQYF.

V usage is TRBV6-5 and J usage is TRBJ2-2, with TRBD2 matching 8 bases. With 4 bases clipped from V and 7 bases from J, the junction kept 8 bases outside the gene matches. The germline V gene encodes CDR1 MNHEY and CDR2 SVGAGI. CDR3 size: 15 residues. The CDR3 bases are TGTGCCAGCAGTTTTGTTAGCGGGGAAAGCGGGGAGCTGTTTTTT. This sequence encodes CASSFVSGESGELFF.

The J gene is TRBJ2-6, the V gene TRBV5-1, with D possibly TRBD2 on 6 matching bases. This CDR3 region has 16 residues. Germline V gene lookup returns CDR1 SGHRS and CDR2 YFSETQ. Trimming removed 0 bases from V and 2 bases from J, with 9 bases in between. The CDR3 loop is CASSLGGATGANVLTF. In nucleotides, the CDR3 is TGCGCCAGCAGCTTGGGCGGGGCTACTGGGGCCAACGTCCTGACTTTC.

The rearrangement joins TRBV5-1 to TRBJ2-7, with D unclear. V shed 0 bases and J shed 6 bases, with 13 bases lying between them. This CDR3 region has 14 residues. Germline V lookup: CDR1 SGHRS, CDR2 YFSETQ. The CDR3 loop is CASSLGLRTSEQYF. The CDR3 DNA sequence: TGCGCCAGCAGCTTGGGTCTCCGCACGAGCGAGCAGTACTTC.

About this clone: This sample includes further DNA sequences coding for the same CDR3. The rearrangement joins TRBV6-5 to TRBJ1-5; D is unclear. Looked up from germline, CDR1 is MNHEY and CDR2 is SVGAGI. The V and J ends lost 2 bases and 4 bases respectively, with 6 bases between them. This CDR3 contains 13 residues. CDR3 sequence (DNA): TGTGCCAGCAGTTACCTGGGGAATCAGCCCCAGCATTTT. Protein product: CASSYLGNQPQHF.

The chain couples TRBV7-9 to TRBJ1-1, with a tentative D call TRBD1 (5 bases). Germline V CDR1 and CDR2: SEHNR, FQNEAQ (reference sequence). The CDR3 is 16 residues long. V gave up 7 bases and J gave up 1 base, with 19 bases separating them. The CDR3 protein is CASTPRDASQNTEAFF. The CDR3 DNA reads TGTGCCAGCACCCCGAGGGACGCCAGTCAGAACACTGAAGCTTTCTTT. Filled out from reference TRBV7-9 and TRBJ1-1, the complete variable domain reads DTGVSQNPRHKITKRGQNVTFRCDPISEHNRLYWYRQTLGQGPEFLTYFQNEAQLEKSRLLSDRFSAERPKGSFSTLEIQRTEQGDSAMYLCASTPRDASQNTEAFFGQGTRLTVV.

This chain joins TRBV5-1 and TRBJ1-2; 7 bases match TRBD1. The CDR3 covers 14 residues. Looked up from germline, CDR1 is SGHRS and CDR2 is YFSETQ. Trimming took 5 bases from V and 5 from J; bases not matched to a gene: 9. This CDR3 reads CASRAPGTAYGYTF. CDR3 in DNA: TGCGCCAGCAGGGCCCCAGGGACAGCTTATGGCTACACCTTC.

This clone was detected once. The chain employs TRBV5-8 and TRBJ2-1; D gene uncertain. This CDR3 has 17 amino acids. Germline values: CDR1 SGHTS, CDR2 YDEGEE. The V end was cut by 2 bases, the J end by 1 base, with 16 bases between. The CDR3 here is CASSFSPLLTSYNEQFF. In DNA form, the CDR3 reads TGTGCCAGCAGCTTCTCACCCCTTCTAACTTCCTACAATGAGCAGTTCTTC.

The chain uses TRBV19 and TRBJ1-2, with D uncertain. Trimming took off 3 bases at V and 4 bases at J, with 9 bases between the two ends. The V gene's germline CDR1 is LNHDA and CDR2 SQIVND (reference sequence). The CDR3 has 13 amino acids. CDR3 nucleotide sequence: TGTGCCAGTAGTATTGCGGAGGGCTATGGCTACACCTTC. This gives the protein CASSIAEGYGYTF.

The V call is TRBV7-6, the J call TRBJ1-1; D may be TRBD1 (5 bases). Per the germline V gene, CDR1 is SGHVS and CDR2 is FNYEAQ. This CDR3 region has 13 residues. V was cut by 6 bases and J by 0 bases, with 8 bases left in between. The DNA of the CDR3 is TGTGCCAGCAGTCAGGGTATGAACACTGAAGCTTTCTTT. This encodes CASSQGMNTEAFF.